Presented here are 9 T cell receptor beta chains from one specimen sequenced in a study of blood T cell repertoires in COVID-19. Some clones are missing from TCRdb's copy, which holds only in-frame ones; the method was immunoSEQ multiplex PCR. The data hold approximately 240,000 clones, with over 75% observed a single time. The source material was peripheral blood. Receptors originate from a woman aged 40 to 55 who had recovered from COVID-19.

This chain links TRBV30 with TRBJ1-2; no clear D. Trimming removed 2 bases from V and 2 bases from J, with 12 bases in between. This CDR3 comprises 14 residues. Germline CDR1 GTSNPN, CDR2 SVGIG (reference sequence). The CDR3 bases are TGTGCCTGGAGTCGCACAGACCACAACTATGGCTACACCTTC. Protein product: CAWSRTDHNYGYTF.

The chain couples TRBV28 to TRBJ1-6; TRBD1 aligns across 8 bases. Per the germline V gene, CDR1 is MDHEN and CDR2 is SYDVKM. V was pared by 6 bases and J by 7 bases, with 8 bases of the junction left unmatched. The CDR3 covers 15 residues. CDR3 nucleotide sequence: TGTGCCAGCAGCCCAAGGACAGGGAGAAATTCACCCCTCCACTTT. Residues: CASSPRTGRNSPLHF.

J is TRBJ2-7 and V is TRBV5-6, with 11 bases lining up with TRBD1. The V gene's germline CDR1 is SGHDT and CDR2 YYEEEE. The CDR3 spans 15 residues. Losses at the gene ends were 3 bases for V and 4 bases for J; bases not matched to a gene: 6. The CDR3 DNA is TGTGCCAGCAGCTCGCCGGGACAGGGGGGATACGAGCAGTACTTC. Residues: CASSSPGQGGYEQYF.

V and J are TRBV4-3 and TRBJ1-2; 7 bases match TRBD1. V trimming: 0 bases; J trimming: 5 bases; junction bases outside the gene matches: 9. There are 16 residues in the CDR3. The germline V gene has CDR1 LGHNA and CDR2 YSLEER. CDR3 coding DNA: TGCGCCAGCAGCCAAGACTCCACAGGGGCCCGGTATGGCTACACCTTC. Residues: CASSQDSTGARYGYTF.

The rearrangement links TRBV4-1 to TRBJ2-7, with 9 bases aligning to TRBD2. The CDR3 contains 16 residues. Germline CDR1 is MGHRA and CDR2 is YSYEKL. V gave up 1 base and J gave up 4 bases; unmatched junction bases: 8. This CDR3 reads CASSQAQTSGTYEQYF. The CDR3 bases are TGCGCCAGCAGCCAAGCTCAGACTAGCGGTACTTACGAGCAGTACTTC.

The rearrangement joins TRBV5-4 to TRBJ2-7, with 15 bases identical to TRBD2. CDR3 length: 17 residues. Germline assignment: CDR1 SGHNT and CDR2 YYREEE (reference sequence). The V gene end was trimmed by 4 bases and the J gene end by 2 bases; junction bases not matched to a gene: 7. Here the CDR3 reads CASSPPGLAGGPYEQYF. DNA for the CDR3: TGTGCCAGCAGCCCACCGGGACTAGCGGGGGGACCCTACGAGCAGTACTTC.

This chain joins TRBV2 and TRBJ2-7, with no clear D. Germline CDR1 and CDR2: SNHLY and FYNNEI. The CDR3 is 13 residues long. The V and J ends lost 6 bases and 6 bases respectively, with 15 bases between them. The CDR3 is CASRRLSLGEQYF. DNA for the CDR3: TGTGCCAGCAGGCGACTGAGTTTGGGCGAGCAGTACTTC.

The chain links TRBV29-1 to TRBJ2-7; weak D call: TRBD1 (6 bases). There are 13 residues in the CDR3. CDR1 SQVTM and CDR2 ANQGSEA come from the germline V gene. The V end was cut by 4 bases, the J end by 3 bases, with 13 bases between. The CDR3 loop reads CSVVIGGIYEQYF. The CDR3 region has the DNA TGCAGCGTTGTGATAGGGGGAATCTACGAGCAGTACTTC.

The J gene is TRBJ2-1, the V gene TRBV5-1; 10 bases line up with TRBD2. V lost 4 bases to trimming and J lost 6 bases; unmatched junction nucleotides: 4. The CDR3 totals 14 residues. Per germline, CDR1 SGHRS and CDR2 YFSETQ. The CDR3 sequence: CASSMVAGGNEQFF. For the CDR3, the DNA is TGCGCCAGCAGCATGGTAGCGGGAGGCAATGAGCAGTTCTTC. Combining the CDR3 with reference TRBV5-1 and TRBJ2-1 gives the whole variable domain KAGVTQTPRYLIKTRGQQVTLSCSPISGHRSVSWYQQTPGQGLQFLFEYFSETQRNKGNFPGRFSGRQFSNSRSEMNVSTLELGDSALYLCASSMVAGGNEQFFGPGTRLTVL.